The next 9 T cell receptor beta chains were all read from a single sample in a study of blood T cell repertoires in COVID-19. Produced via immunoSEQ multiplex PCR; TCRdb's table is partial and in-frame only. The table lists about 160,000 clones, approximately 87% of them singletons. The sample taken for sequencing was peripheral blood. The source is a woman aged 70 to 79 with COVID-19, enrolled during active disease.

The chain is built from TRBV7-9 and TRBJ1-4; 7 bases align to TRBD1. V was pared by 3 bases and J by 8 bases, with 6 bases of the junction left unmatched. Germline CDR1 and CDR2: SEHNR and FQNEAQ (reference sequence). CDR3 length: 14 residues. CDR3 in amino acids: CASSLTGNREKLFF. CDR3 DNA: TGTGCCAGCAGCTTGACAGGGAATAGGGAAAAACTGTTTTTT.

The rearrangement uses TRBV11-2 and TRBJ1-3; TRBD1 might be the D (6 bases). V dropped 4 bases and J dropped 7 bases, with 17 bases sitting between them. Germline V CDR1 and CDR2: SGHAT, FQNNGV. The length of the CDR3 is 15 residues. The CDR3 DNA follows: TGTGCCAGCAGCTCATCAGGGGTTTTGGCGAACACCATATATTTT. This translates into CASSSSGVLANTIYF.

This clone has just a few counts. The rearrangement uses TRBV19 and TRBJ1-2; D may be TRBD1 (6 bases). This CDR3 has 12 amino acids. CDR1 is LNHDA, CDR2 SQIVND, per germline (reference sequence). V was cut by 6 bases and J by 8 bases, with 13 bases left in between. CDR3 sequence (DNA): TGTGCCAGTAGCCCGGGGGGGCACGGCTACACCTTC. Protein product: CASSPGGHGYTF.

The V call is TRBV18, the J call TRBJ1-1; weak D call: TRBD1 (6 bases). In germline, CDR1 is KGHSH, CDR2 LQKENI. This CDR3 has 17 residues. Trimming took off 2 bases at V and 0 bases at J, with 16 bases between the two ends. CDR3: CASSPEGDTTMNTEAFF. The CDR3 DNA is TGTGCCAGCTCACCAGAGGGGGACACAACCATGAACACTGAAGCTTTCTTT.

The chain has TRBV7-6 and TRBJ1-4, with D unclear. The CDR3 has 15 amino acids. The germline CDR1 and CDR2 sequences are SGHVS and FNYEAQ. V lost 2 bases, J lost 8 bases, and 15 bases lay in between. CDR3 in DNA: TGTGCCAGCAGCTTAATACCCAGGTTCGGCGAAAAACTGTTTTTT. The encoded protein is CASSLIPRFGEKLFF.

The chain couples TRBV28 to TRBJ1-1; D is uncertain. Germline loops: CDR1 MDHEN, CDR2 SYDVKM. The germline V and J ends were trimmed by 8 bases and 1 base, with 17 bases remaining between them. CDR3 length equals 15 residues. CDR3 region: CASSLWEGENTEAFF. The CDR3 region has the DNA TGTGCCAGCTCCTTGTGGGAGGGCGAGAACACTGAAGCTTTCTTT.

CDR3 DNA: TGTGCCATCAGTAGAACGGCTCCGGGACAGGGTGGCCACGAGCAGTACTTC. It yields the protein CAISRTAPGQGGHEQYF. The rearrangement links TRBV10-3 to TRBJ2-7; 9 bases are a match to TRBD1. J was trimmed by 5 bases and V by 5 bases; bases with no gene match: 16. The CDR3 totals 17 residues. Germline V CDR1 and CDR2: ENHRY, SYGVKD.

The V and J genes are TRBV6-2 or TRBV6-3 and TRBJ2-5; D may be TRBD1 (6 bases). The V and J ends lost 6 bases and 1 base respectively, with 12 bases between them. There are 14 residues in the CDR3. Germline V gene lookup returns CDR1 MNHEY and CDR2 SVGEGT. The CDR3 spells CASSSWGLQETQYF. The CDR3 nucleotides are TGTGCCAGCAGCTCGTGGGGGCTCCAAGAGACCCAGTACTTC.

This chain connects TRBV7-9 to TRBJ1-4, with 7 nucleotides matching TRBD1. The V gene end was trimmed by 4 bases and the J gene end by 4 bases; junction bases not matched to a gene: 9. The CDR3 extends over 16 amino acids. Looked up from germline, CDR1 is SEHNR and CDR2 is FQNEAQ (reference sequence). For the CDR3, the DNA is TGTGCCAGCAGCTCAGACCGGGACAGAGTTAATGAAAAACTGTTTTTT. Translated: CASSSDRDRVNEKLFF.